This T cell receptor (beta chain) was identified during a study of CD8 T cells in Susac syndrome. J was trimmed by 4 bases and V by 1 base; bases with no gene match: 11. CDR3 size: 17 residues. Germline V lookup: CDR1 SGHNT, CDR2 YYREEE (reference sequence). Random-hexamer reverse transcription was applied to about 0.5 to 1 ug RNA. TCRdb re-called the immunoSEQ multiplex PCR reads through MiXCR, storing one row per CDR3 protein. The sample has about 130,000 distinct CDR3 sequences; around 94% are singletons. FACS enriched CD8+ TEMRA cells, while bulk CD8+ and CD4+ were negatively isolated. The rearrangement links TRBV5-4 to TRBJ2-1, with 7 bases aligning to TRBD2. The sequenced material came from CD4+ T cells from PBMCs. This TCR was recovered from a human donor with multiple sclerosis. In DNA form, the CDR3 reads TGTGCCAGCAGCTTGTCTGCTAGCGGCGCGGGGTACAATGAGCAGTTCTTC. Its translation is CASSLSASGAGYNEQFF.